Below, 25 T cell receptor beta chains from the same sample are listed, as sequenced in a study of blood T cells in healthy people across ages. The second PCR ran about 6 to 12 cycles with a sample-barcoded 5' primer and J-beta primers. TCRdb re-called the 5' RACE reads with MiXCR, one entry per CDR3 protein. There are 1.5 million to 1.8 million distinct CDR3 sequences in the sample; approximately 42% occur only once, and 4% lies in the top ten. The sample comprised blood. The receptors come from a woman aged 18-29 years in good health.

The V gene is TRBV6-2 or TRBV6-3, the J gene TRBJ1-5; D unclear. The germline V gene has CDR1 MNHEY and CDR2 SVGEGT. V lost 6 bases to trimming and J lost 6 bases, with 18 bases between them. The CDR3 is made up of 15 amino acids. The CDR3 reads CASSPVQGRTQPQHF. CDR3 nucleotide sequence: TGTGCCAGCAGCCCCGTCCAAGGGAGGACTCAGCCCCAGCATTTT.

The CDR3 DNA reads as TGTGCCAGCTCAGCGGAGGTCTATGGCTACACCTTC. It is translated as CASSAEVYGYTF. The chain uses TRBV18 and TRBJ1-2; D gene unclear. With 5 bases removed from V and 4 bases from J, the gap between germline ends came to 8 bases. There are 12 residues in the CDR3. The V gene's germline CDR1 is KGHSH and CDR2 LQKENI.

CDR3 sequence (DNA): TGTGCCAGCAGTTGGACAGGGACTAGCAATCAGCCCCAGCATTTT. Encoded protein: CASSWTGTSNQPQHF. This chain connects TRBV12-3 or TRBV12-4 to TRBJ1-5; TRBD1 matches at 8 bases. V lost 4 bases and J lost 0; bases outside the gene matches: 2. CDR3 length: 15 residues.

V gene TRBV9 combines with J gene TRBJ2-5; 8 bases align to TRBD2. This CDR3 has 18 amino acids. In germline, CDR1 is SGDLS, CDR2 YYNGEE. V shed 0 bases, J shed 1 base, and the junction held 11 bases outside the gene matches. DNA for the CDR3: TGTGCCAGCAGCGTAGGTACTAGGTGGCGGGGGGTCCAAGAGACCCAGTACTTC. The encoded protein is CASSVGTRWRGVQETQYF.

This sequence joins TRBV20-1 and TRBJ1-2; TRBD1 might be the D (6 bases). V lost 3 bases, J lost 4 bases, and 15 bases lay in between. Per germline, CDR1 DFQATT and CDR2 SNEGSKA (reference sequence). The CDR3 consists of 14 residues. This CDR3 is CSARVRGAFYGYTF. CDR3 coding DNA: TGCAGTGCTAGGGTCAGGGGCGCTTTCTATGGCTACACCTTC.

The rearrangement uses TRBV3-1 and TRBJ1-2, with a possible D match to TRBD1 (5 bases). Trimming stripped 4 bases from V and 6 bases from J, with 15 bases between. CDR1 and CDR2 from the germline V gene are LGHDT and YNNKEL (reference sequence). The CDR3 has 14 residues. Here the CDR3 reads CASSRGVRMDGYTF. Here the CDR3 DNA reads TGTGCCAGCAGCCGGGGGGTGCGGATGGATGGCTACACCTTC.

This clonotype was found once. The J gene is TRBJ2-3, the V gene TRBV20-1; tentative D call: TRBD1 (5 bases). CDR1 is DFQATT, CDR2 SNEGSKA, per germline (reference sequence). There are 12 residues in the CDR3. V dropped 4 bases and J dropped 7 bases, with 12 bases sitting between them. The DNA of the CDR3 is TGCAGTGCTAATAAGGGGCGGAATACGCAGTATTTT. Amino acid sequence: CSANKGRNTQYF.

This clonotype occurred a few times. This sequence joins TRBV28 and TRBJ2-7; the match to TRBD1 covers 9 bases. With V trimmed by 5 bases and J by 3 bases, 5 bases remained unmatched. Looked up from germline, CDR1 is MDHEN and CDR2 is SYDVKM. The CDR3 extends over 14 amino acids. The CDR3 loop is CASSTGTGNYEQYF. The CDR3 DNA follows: TGTGCCAGCAGTACCGGGACAGGGAACTACGAGCAGTACTTC.

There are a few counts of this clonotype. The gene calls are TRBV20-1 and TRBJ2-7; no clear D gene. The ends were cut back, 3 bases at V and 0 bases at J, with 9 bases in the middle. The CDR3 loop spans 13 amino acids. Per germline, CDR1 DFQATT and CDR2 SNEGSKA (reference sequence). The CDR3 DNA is TGCAGTGCTAGGCGTCTAAACTCCTACGAGCAGTACTTC. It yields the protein CSARRLNSYEQYF.

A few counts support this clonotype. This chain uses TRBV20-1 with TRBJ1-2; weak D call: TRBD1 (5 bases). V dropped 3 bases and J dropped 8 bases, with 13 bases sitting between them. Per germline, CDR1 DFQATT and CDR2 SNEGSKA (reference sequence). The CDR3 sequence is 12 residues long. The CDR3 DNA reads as TGCAGTGCTAGGGACACAGTTGGGGGCTACACCTTC. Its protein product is CSARDTVGGYTF.

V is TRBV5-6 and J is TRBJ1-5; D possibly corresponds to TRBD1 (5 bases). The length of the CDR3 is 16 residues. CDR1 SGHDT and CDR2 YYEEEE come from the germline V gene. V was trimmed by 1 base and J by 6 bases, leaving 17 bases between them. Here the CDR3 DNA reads TGTGCCAGCAGCTTGTTCCTTGGCAGGGAGGCTCAGCCCCAGCATTTT. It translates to CASSLFLGREAQPQHF. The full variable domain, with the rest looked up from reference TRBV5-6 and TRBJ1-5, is DAGVTQSPTHLIKTRGQQVTLRCSPKSGHDTVSWYQQALGQGPQFIFQYYEEEERQRGNFPDRFSGHQFPNYSSELNVNALLLGDSALYLCASSLFLGREAQPQHFGDGTRLSIL.

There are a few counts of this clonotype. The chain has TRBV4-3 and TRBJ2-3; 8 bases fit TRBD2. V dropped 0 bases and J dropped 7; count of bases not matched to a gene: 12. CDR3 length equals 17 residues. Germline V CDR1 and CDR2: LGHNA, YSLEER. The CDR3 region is CASSQDREGAGVNTQYF. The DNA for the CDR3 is TGCGCCAGCAGCCAAGATCGAGAGGGAGCGGGAGTAAATACGCAGTATTTT.

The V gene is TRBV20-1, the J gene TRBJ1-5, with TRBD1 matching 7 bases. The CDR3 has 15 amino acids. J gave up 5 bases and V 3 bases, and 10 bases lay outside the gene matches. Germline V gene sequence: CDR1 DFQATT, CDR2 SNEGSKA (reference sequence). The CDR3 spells CSASSGQGDDQPQHF. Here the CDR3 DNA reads TGCAGTGCTAGTTCAGGGCAGGGGGATGATCAGCCCCAGCATTTT.

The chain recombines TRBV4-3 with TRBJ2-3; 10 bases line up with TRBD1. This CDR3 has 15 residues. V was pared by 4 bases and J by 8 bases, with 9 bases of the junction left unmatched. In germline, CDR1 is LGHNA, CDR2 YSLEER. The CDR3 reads CASSLQDRGGGTQYF. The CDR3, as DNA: TGCGCCAGCAGCCTACAGGACAGGGGGGGAGGTACGCAGTATTTT.

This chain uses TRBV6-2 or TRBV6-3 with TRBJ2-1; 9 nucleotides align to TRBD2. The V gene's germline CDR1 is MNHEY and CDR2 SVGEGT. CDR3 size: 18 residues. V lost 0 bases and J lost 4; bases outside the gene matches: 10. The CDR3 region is CASSYSIASGNPYNEQFF. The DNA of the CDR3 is TGTGCCAGCAGTTACTCGATAGCTAGCGGGAATCCTTACAATGAGCAGTTCTTC.

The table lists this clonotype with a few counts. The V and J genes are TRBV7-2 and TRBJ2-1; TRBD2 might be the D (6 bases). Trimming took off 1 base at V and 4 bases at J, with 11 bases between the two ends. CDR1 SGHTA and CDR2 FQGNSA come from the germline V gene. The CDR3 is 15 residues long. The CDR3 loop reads CASSLVGGRYNEQFF. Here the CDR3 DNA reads TGTGCCAGCAGCTTAGTCGGGGGAAGATACAATGAGCAGTTCTTC.

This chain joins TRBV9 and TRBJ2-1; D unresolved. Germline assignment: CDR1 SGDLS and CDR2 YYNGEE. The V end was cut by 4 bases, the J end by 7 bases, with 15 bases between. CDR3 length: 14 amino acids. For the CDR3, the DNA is TGTGCCAGCAGCACGAGGCTCCCTGCAAATGAGCAGTTCTTC. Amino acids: CASSTRLPANEQFF.

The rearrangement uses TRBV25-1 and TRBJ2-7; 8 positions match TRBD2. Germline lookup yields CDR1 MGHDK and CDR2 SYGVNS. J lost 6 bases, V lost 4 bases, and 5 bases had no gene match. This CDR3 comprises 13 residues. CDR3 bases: TGTGCCAGCAGTGGGACTAGCTCGGGCGAGCAGTACTTC. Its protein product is CASSGTSSGEQYF.

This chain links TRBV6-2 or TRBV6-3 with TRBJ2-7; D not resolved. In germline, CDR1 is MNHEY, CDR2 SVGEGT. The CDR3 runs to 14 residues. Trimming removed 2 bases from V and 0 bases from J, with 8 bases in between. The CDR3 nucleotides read TGTGCCAGCAGTTACAAGCCCTCCTCCTACGAGCAGTACTTC. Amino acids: CASSYKPSSYEQYF.

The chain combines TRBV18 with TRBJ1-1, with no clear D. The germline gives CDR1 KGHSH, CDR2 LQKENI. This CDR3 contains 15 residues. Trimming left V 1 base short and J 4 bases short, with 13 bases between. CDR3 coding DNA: TGTGCCAGCTCACCACGGTCAGATTTCGGCACTGAAGCTTTCTTT. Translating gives CASSPRSDFGTEAFF.

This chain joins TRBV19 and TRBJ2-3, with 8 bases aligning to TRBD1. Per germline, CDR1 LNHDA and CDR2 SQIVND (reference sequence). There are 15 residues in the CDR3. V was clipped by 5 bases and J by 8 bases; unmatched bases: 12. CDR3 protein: CASSPGQGVIGTQYF. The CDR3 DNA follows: TGTGCCAGTAGTCCTGGACAGGGAGTGATAGGTACGCAGTATTTT. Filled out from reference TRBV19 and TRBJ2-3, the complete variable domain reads DGGITQSPKYLFRKEGQNVTLSCEQNLNHDAMYWYRQDPGQGLRLIYYSQIVNDFQKGDIAEGYSVSREKKESFPLTVTSAQKNPTAFYLCASSPGQGVIGTQYFGPGTRLTVL.

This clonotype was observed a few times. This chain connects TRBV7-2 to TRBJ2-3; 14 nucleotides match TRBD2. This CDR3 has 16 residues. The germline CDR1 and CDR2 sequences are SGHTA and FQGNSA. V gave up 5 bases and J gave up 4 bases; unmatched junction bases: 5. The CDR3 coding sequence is TGTGCCAGCAGCCGGGAGGGACTAGCGGGGGCAGATACGCAGTATTTT. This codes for CASSREGLAGADTQYF.

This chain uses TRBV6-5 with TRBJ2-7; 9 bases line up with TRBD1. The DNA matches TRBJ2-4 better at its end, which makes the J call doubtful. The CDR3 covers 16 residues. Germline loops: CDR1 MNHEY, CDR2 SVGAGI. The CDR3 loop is CASSLDRGEAKNIQYF. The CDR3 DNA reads TGTGCCAGCAGCCTCGACAGGGGGGAAGCCAAAAACATTCAGTACTTC.

DNA of the CDR3: TGTGCCAGCAGCCAGGCTCCGGGACACAGCACCGGGGAGCTGTTTTTT. Its translation: CASSQAPGHSTGELFF. The chain links TRBV3-1 to TRBJ2-2; tentatively, D is TRBD1 (6 bases). The V gene lost 3 bases and the J gene lost 4 bases, with 15 bases spanning the gap. The CDR3 loop spans 16 amino acids. The V gene's germline CDR1 is LGHDT and CDR2 YNNKEL (reference sequence).

In DNA form, the CDR3 reads TGCGCCAGCAGCCGTGGCGAAGGCGTGTCCTACGAGCAGTACTTC. The encoded protein is CASSRGEGVSYEQYF. The chain uses TRBV5-1 and TRBJ2-7; D is unclear. This CDR3 region has 15 residues. The germline CDR1 and CDR2 sequences are SGHRS and YFSETQ. V shed 4 bases and J shed 1 base, with 15 bases lying between them.